The 18 T cell receptor beta chains presented below share a single source sample, sequenced in a study of control samples from healthy donors and cancer patients. The data were produced by immunoSEQ multiplex PCR, yet TCRdb's version contains in-frame clones alone and is incomplete. The data contain 140,000 to 150,000 clones, around 90% of them seen just once; the ten biggest clones take up 4.9%. Sequencing was carried out using blood. Source of these receptors: a man aged 30 to 39 in good health.

This sequence joins TRBV5-8 and TRBJ1-2, with 10 positions matching TRBD1. CDR1 and CDR2 from the germline V gene are SGHTS and YDEGEE. V lost 2 bases to trimming and J lost 7 bases; unmatched junction nucleotides: 5. CDR3 length: 14 amino acids. The CDR3 protein is CASSLGTGVSGYTF. The CDR3 bases are TGTGCCAGCAGCTTAGGGACAGGGGTGTCTGGCTACACCTTC.

The chain joins TRBV7-2 to TRBJ1-1; D remains unclear. Germline V gene sequence: CDR1 SGHTA, CDR2 FQGNSA. Trimming took off 1 base at V and 0 bases at J, with 6 bases between the two ends. The CDR3 is 14 amino acids. The DNA for the CDR3 is TGTGCCAGCAGCTTAGAAGGGATGAACACTGAAGCTTTCTTT. Its protein product is CASSLEGMNTEAFF. Full variable domain (rest looked up from reference TRBV7-2 and TRBJ1-1): GAGVSQSPSNKVTEKGKDVELRCDPISGHTALYWYRQSLGQGLEFLIYFQGNSAPDKSGLPSDRFSAERTGGSVSTLTIQRTQQEDSAVYLCASSLEGMNTEAFFGQGTRLTVV.

The chain joins TRBV9 to TRBJ2-1, with TRBD2 matching 13 bases. Germline CDR1 reads SGDLS; CDR2 reads YYNGEE. The CDR3 covers 19 residues. V lost 4 bases and J lost 7; bases outside the gene matches: 17. The DNA for the CDR3 is TGTGCCAGCAGCTACGAGACTAGCGGGGGGATCCCTAGTTTGAATGAGCAGTTCTTC. Translated: CASSYETSGGIPSLNEQFF.

The rearrangement uses TRBV6-2 or TRBV6-3 and TRBJ1-2; 12 bases are a match to TRBD1. The V segment lost 0 bases and the J segment 4 bases; nucleotides outside the gene matches: 6. Germline CDR1 reads MNHEY; CDR2 reads SVGEGT. This CDR3 has 17 residues. The CDR3 loop reads CASSYSTGTGGLYGYTF. In nucleotides, the CDR3 is TGTGCCAGCAGTTACTCGACGGGGACAGGGGGCCTCTATGGCTACACCTTC.

The chain links TRBV11-2 to TRBJ1-2; weak D call: TRBD1 (5 bases). V was pared by 7 bases and J by 3 bases, with 21 bases between. There are 16 residues in the CDR3. Germline lookup yields CDR1 SGHAT and CDR2 FQNNGV. The CDR3 DNA follows: TGTGCCAGCACCGAAGGGGACGGATCTTCGCACTATGGCTACACCTTC. Translation: CASTEGDGSSHYGYTF.

The chain combines TRBV20-1 with TRBJ1-1, with 7 bases that match TRBD1. Germline V gives CDR1 DFQATT, CDR2 SNEGSKA (reference sequence). The CDR3 contains 13 residues. Trimming removed 3 bases from V and 3 bases from J; junction bases left unmatched: 4. Here the CDR3 DNA reads TGCAGTGCTAGTCTACAGGGGCACACTGAAGCTTTCTTT. It specifies CSASLQGHTEAFF.

This chain connects TRBV6-5 to TRBJ1-3; 8 bases align to TRBD1. Germline-derived CDR1 and CDR2 are MNHEY and SVGAGI. V shed 6 bases and J 15 bases; nucleotides not matched to a gene: 7. This CDR3 is built from 11 residues. CDR3 nucleotide sequence: TGTGCCAGCAGCGACAGGGGTGGAAGATATTTT. This translates into CASSDRGGRYF.

This chain links TRBV10-3 with TRBJ2-3; 12 bases are a match to TRBD1. Germline V CDR1 and CDR2: ENHRY, SYGVKD. Trimming took 7 bases from V and 4 from J; bases not matched to a gene: 3. This CDR3 comprises 14 residues. The CDR3 sequence: CAITGTGGSDTQYF. CDR3 DNA: TGTGCCATCACAGGGACAGGGGGCTCAGATACGCAGTATTTT.

This chain links TRBV15 with TRBJ1-5, with unresolved D. The germline CDR1 and CDR2 sequences are LNHNV and YYDKDF (reference sequence). This CDR3 is 14 amino acids long. V was trimmed by 0 bases and J by 6 bases, leaving 9 bases between them. The CDR3 loop reads CATSRDRAPQPQHF. Here the CDR3 DNA reads TGTGCCACCAGCAGAGATAGAGCCCCTCAGCCCCAGCATTTT.

The gene calls are TRBV6-1 and TRBJ2-6; no definite D call. This CDR3 is 15 amino acids long. The germline V and J ends were trimmed by 4 bases and 2 bases, with 9 bases remaining between them. Germline V CDR1 and CDR2: MNHNS, SASEGT. The CDR3 here is CASSVAFPGANVLTF. The CDR3 DNA reads TGTGCCAGCAGTGTAGCCTTCCCTGGGGCCAACGTCCTGACTTTC.

The chain is built from TRBV6-5 and TRBJ1-4, with TRBD1 as a possible D gene (5 bases). V was shortened by 6 bases and J by 3 bases, with 14 bases between the two germline ends. This CDR3 contains 15 residues. CDR1 is MNHEY, CDR2 SVGAGI, per germline. The CDR3 DNA reads TGTGCCAGCAGGTTCCGGGGGTGGGCTAATGAAAAACTGTTTTTT. It specifies CASRFRGWANEKLFF.

Turning to this clone: At one end, the junction sequence differs from germline, possibly due to a read error. The gene calls are TRBV3-1 (or the pseudogene TRBV3-2) and TRBJ2-1, with 7 bases identical to TRBD2. This CDR3 spans 12 amino acids. Germline V gene lookup returns CDR1 LGHDT and CDR2 YNNKEL (reference sequence). CDR3 bases: TGTGCCAGCAGCCGGGACTACGATGAGCAGTTCTTC. Its protein product is CASSRDYDEQFF.

V is TRBV5-4 and J is TRBJ2-1, with 9 positions matching TRBD1. V trimming: 5 bases; J trimming: 2 bases; junction bases outside the gene matches: 8. The CDR3 contains 16 residues. Germline V gene sequence: CDR1 SGHNT, CDR2 YYREEE (reference sequence). The CDR3 DNA sequence: TGTGCCAGCAGTCCGACGACAGGGGGGACCTACAATGAGCAGTTCTTC. This encodes CASSPTTGGTYNEQFF.

The rearrangement links TRBV7-6 to TRBJ2-7; 7 bases agree with TRBD2. The CDR3 extends over 13 amino acids. Germline CDR1 and CDR2: SGHVS and FNYEAQ. Trimming removed 5 bases from V and 3 bases from J; junction bases left unmatched: 4. The CDR3 region is CASSRGTNYEQYF. The CDR3 region has the DNA TGTGCCAGCAGCCGGGGGACTAACTACGAGCAGTACTTC.

The chain recombines TRBV9 with TRBJ2-1; 12 bases fit TRBD2. Losses at the gene ends were 4 bases for V and 5 bases for J; bases not matched to a gene: 13. This CDR3 contains 18 residues. Germline loops: CDR1 SGDLS, CDR2 YYNGEE. DNA of the CDR3: TGTGCCAGCAGCCAAACCTCTAGCGGGAGGGCCGCTAACAATGAGCAGTTCTTC. Its translation is CASSQTSSGRAANNEQFF.

CDR3 protein: CATSDWDHGGQPQHF. In DNA form, the CDR3 reads TGTGCCACCAGTGATTGGGACCATGGCGGTCAGCCCCAGCATTTT. This chain uses TRBV24-1 with TRBJ1-5, with a weak D call TRBD1 (5 bases). Looked up from germline, CDR1 is KGHDR and CDR2 is SFDVKD. Trimming left V 2 bases short and J 6 bases short, with 13 bases between. This CDR3 region has 15 residues.

This chain connects TRBV19 to TRBJ1-2; 9 nucleotides agree with TRBD1. This CDR3 has 16 residues. Germline assignment: CDR1 LNHDA and CDR2 SQIVND (reference sequence). The V segment lost 6 bases and the J segment 8 bases; nucleotides outside the gene matches: 16. CDR3 residues: CASSQSTGGPLWGYTF. In DNA, the CDR3 is TGTGCCAGTAGCCAGTCAACAGGGGGCCCCTTATGGGGCTACACCTTC.

This clone has just one count. The chain carries TRBV6-4 and TRBJ2-3; 13 bases align to TRBD2. The germline CDR1 and CDR2 sequences are MRHNA and SNTAGT. V lost 5 bases, J lost 3 bases, and 2 bases stayed unmatched. CDR3 size: 15 residues. The CDR3 loop is CASSQTSGGTDTQYF. In DNA, the CDR3 is TGTGCCAGCAGTCAGACTAGCGGGGGGACAGATACGCAGTATTTT.